The present T cell receptor (beta chain) was sequenced within a study of CD8+CD57+ T cells in acquired aplastic anemia. On the study more broadly: The sorted CD4+ and CD8+ cells yielded an average approximately 3 ug of DNA.

The length of the CDR3 is 15 residues. The V end lost 2 bases, the J end lost 2 bases, and 12 bases lay between the germline ends. Germline V lookup: CDR1 SNHLY, CDR2 FYNNEI. General study findings and limits: Patients and healthy controls showed no significant CD8+ Simpson's diversity difference.

For CDR3 and TCR beta VDJ profiling, genomic DNA was the template used. TCRdb reprocessed the reads with MiXCR, giving one entry per CDR3 protein. The repertoire holds a few hundred thousand distinct CDR3 sequences, with roughly a third as singletons. The patients chosen for sequencing had shown expansion of CD8+CD57+ cells (detected by flow cytometry). This clonotype was counted at least ten times. Its target is not known. The TCR sequence derives from a human donor with aplastic anemia. Sequenced sample: sorted CD4+, CD8+, or CD8+CD57+ T cells (not recorded which) from PBMCs. V is TRBV2 and J is TRBJ1-1, with no clear D. Here the CDR3 reads CASSEHAAVNTEAFF. In nucleotides, the CDR3 is TGTGCCAGCAGTGAACACGCAGCAGTTAACACTGAAGCTTTCTTT.